The source of this T cell receptor (beta chain) is a study of OX40 agonist ivuxolimab in advanced cancers. Regarding this clone: Its antigen is still unknown.

The length of the CDR3 is 15 residues. J was trimmed by 3 bases and V by 3 bases; bases with no gene match: 5. Germline V CDR1 and CDR2: SGHRS, YFSETQ. Study-wide results and limits: Antigen specificity remained undetermined for the expanded peripheral T cells.

Libraries were prepared by immunoSEQ multiplex PCR; TCRdb keeps only in-frame clonotypes and omits some of them. The sample lists around 93,000 clones, about 87% occurring once. This receptor was identified in an adult with an advanced solid tumor such as melanoma, head and neck, liver or kidney cancer. Sequenced material: CD4+ or CD8+ T cells sorted from blood, taken in a trial of the OX40 agonist ivuxolimab. This chain joins TRBV5-1 and TRBJ1-2; 10 bases align to TRBD1. In nucleotides, the CDR3 is TGCGCCAGCAGCTCGACAGGGGGCGCGGACTATGGCTACACCTTC. Its translation is CASSSTGGADYGYTF.